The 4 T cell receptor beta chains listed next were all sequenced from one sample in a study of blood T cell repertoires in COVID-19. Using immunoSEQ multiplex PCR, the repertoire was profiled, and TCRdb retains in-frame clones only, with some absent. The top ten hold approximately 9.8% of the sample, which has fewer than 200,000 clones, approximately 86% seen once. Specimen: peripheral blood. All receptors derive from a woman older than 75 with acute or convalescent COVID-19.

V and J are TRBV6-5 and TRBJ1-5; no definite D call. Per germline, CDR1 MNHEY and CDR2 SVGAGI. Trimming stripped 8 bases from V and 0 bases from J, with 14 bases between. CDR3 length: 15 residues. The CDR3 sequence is CASEGYFVSNQPQHF. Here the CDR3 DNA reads TGTGCCAGCGAGGGCTATTTCGTTAGCAATCAGCCCCAGCATTTT.

This CDR3 is CASRPRTGGAGTEAFF. For the CDR3, the DNA is TGTGCCAGCAGACCAAGGACAGGGGGCGCGGGGACTGAAGCTTTCTTT. The chain is built from TRBV27 and TRBJ1-1; 11 bases match TRBD1. Germline-derived CDR1 and CDR2 are MNHEY and SMNVEV (reference sequence). The CDR3 has 16 residues. The ends lost 6 bases at V and 5 bases at J; junction bases unmatched: 11.

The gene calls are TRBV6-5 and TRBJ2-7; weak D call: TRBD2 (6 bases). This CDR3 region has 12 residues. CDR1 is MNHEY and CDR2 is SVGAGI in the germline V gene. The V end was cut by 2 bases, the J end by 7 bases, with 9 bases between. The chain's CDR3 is CASSYEAGEQYF. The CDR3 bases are TGTGCCAGCAGTTACGAGGCGGGGGAGCAGTACTTC.

CDR3 protein: CAISAPPGTGSADTQYF. The CDR3 nucleotides are TGTGCCATCAGTGCGCCACCCGGGACAGGGAGCGCAGATACGCAGTATTTT. The chain is built from TRBV10-3 and TRBJ2-3, with 9 bases fitting TRBD1. J gave up 4 bases and V 4 bases, and 12 bases lay outside the gene matches. The CDR3 covers 17 residues. Germline CDR1 reads ENHRY; CDR2 reads SYGVKD.